Sequencing of this TCR beta chain was carried out in a study of blood T cells in healthy people across ages. General study points: A roughly linear fall in TCR beta diversity per million T cells was seen with increasing age. Changes in expanded clonotypes were possibly confounded, as the CMV status of donors was unknown.

The extraction recovered at least 5 micrograms of total RNA per sample. With respect to this clonotype: Its specificity is unknown.

V lost 4 bases to trimming and J lost 8 bases; unmatched junction nucleotides: 12. The V gene's germline CDR1 is SGHRS and CDR2 YFSETQ. This CDR3 is built from 16 residues. Then a second PCR, running roughly 7 to 11 cycles, was carried out with a sample-barcoded 5' primer and a J-beta primer mix. One entry per CDR3 protein results from TCRdb running MiXCR on the 5' RACE reads. This sample has 700,000 or so distinct CDR3 sequences; approximately 22% occur once, and the top ten carry about 22%. This sequence originates from a man in his 70s in good health. This chain links TRBV5-1 with TRBJ1-4, with 9 bases lining up with TRBD1. Source material: blood. The CDR3 DNA is TGCGCCAGCAGCGCTCCGGGACAGGGTGTAGGAGAAAAACTGTTTTTT. This gives the protein CASSAPGQGVGEKLFF.